Detailed here is one T cell receptor beta chain. The germline gives CDR1 LGHDT, CDR2 YNNKEL (reference sequence). The CDR3 is 17 amino acids. The V and J ends lost 3 bases and 0 bases, in that order; junction bases with no gene match: 3. These data originate in a study of blood T cell repertoires in COVID-19. Looking at the study overall: Collection of acute and convalescent COVID-19 samples took place in the United States, Italy and Spain. Sample material is recorded as cDNA or gDNA derived from T cells, B-cell-depleted T cells, or PBMCs.

Source study methods: Estimation of nucleated cell counts relied on the amplification of reference gene primers. The table came from immunoSEQ multiplex PCR; TCRdb's copy has only in-frame clones and leaves some out. That table furnishes V, J and clone size, whereas the DNA furnished D and trimming. Among approximately 65,000 clones, around 85% were seen once, and the ten largest hold over 20%. The clonotype was recovered from a woman of 80 years or more with active or convalescent COVID-19. This chain uses TRBV3-1 (or the pseudogene TRBV3-2) with TRBJ2-1; TRBD2 agrees at 12 bases. Source material: peripheral blood. The CDR3 sequence is CASSHRLAGDSYNEQFF. CDR3 nucleotides: TGTGCCAGCAGCCACCGACTAGCGGGGGACTCCTACAATGAGCAGTTCTTC.